These 32 T cell receptor beta chains share one sample of origin, sequenced in a study of blood T cell repertoires in COVID-19. The table came from immunoSEQ multiplex PCR; TCRdb's copy has only in-frame clones and leaves some out. The sample lists around 110,000 clones, approximately 82% seen once, with approximately 2.1% in the top ten. Source material: peripheral blood. The source is a man aged 30 to 45 with acute or convalescent COVID-19.

The genes are TRBV19 and TRBJ2-1; the D gene is possibly TRBD2 (6 bases). Germline CDR1 is LNHDA and CDR2 is SQIVND (reference sequence). V gave up 1 base and J gave up 1 base, with 11 bases separating them. The CDR3 is made up of 16 amino acids. CDR3 protein: CASSIVGGGSYNEQFF. The DNA for the CDR3 is TGTGCCAGTAGTATAGTGGGGGGAGGATCCTACAATGAGCAGTTCTTC. Together with reference TRBV19 and TRBJ2-1, the CDR3 gives the full variable domain: DGGITQSPKYLFRKEGQNVTLSCEQNLNHDAMYWYRQDPGQGLRLIYYSQIVNDFQKGDIAEGYSVSREKKESFPLTVTSAQKNPTAFYLCASSIVGGGSYNEQFFGPGTRLTVL.

This clone was observed a few times. The chain joins TRBV9 to TRBJ1-6, with TRBD1 identical over 7 bases. This CDR3 is 13 amino acids long. Trimming removed 5 bases from V and 6 bases from J; junction bases left unmatched: 2. CDR1 and CDR2 (germline): SGDLS, YYNGEE. The CDR3 is CASSGTANSPLHF. CDR3 in DNA: TGTGCCAGCAGTGGGACAGCTAATTCACCCCTCCACTTT. The whole variable domain, remainder taken from reference TRBV9 and TRBJ1-6, is DSGVTQTPKHLITATGQRVTLRCSPRSGDLSVYWYQQSLDQGLQFLIQYYNGEERAKGNILERFSAQQFPDLHSELNLSSLELGDSALYFCASSGTANSPLHFGNGTRLTVT.

The chain is built from TRBV7-9 and TRBJ1-5; 7 bases line up with TRBD1. The CDR3 spans 15 residues. CDR1 and CDR2 from the germline V gene are SEHNR and FQNEAQ (reference sequence). Trimming removed 1 base from V and 5 bases from J; junction bases left unmatched: 5. The CDR3 here is CASSLGQGGHQPQHF. For the CDR3, the DNA is TGTGCCAGCAGCTTAGGACAGGGTGGCCATCAGCCCCAGCATTTT.

This sequence joins TRBV30 and TRBJ1-6; TRBD1 aligns across 7 bases. V was pared by 2 bases and J by 6 bases, with 7 bases of the junction left unmatched. The germline V gene has CDR1 GTSNPN and CDR2 SVGIG (reference sequence). This CDR3 spans 15 amino acids. CDR3 residues: CAWSSRGQVNSPLHF. CDR3 DNA: TGTGCCTGGAGTTCTCGCGGACAGGTTAATTCACCCCTCCACTTT.

This chain connects TRBV7-3 to TRBJ1-1; D remains unclear. The CDR3 sequence is 15 residues long. Germline CDR1 and CDR2: SGHTA and FQGTGA. Trimming stripped 1 base from V and 0 bases from J, with 9 bases between. DNA for the CDR3: TGTGCCAGCAGCTTAAAACGCGGATTGAACACTGAAGCTTTCTTT. Its translation: CASSLKRGLNTEAFF.

The J gene is TRBJ1-2, the V gene TRBV4-3, with D possibly TRBD1 on 6 matching bases. The CDR3 has 14 amino acids. CDR1 is LGHNA and CDR2 is YSLEER in the germline V gene. V was pared by 0 bases and J by 8 bases, with 13 bases between. Here the CDR3 DNA reads TGCGCCAGCAGCCAAGACCGGGGGGCCCGGGGCTACACCTTC. It translates to CASSQDRGARGYTF.

The chain recombines TRBV9 with TRBJ2-3; TRBD1 aligns across 7 bases. CDR3 length equals 15 residues. V gave up 4 bases and J gave up 5 bases; unmatched junction bases: 10. The germline V gene has CDR1 SGDLS and CDR2 YYNGEE. CDR3 sequence (DNA): TGTGCCAGCAGCTCCCAGACAGGGCAAGGAGATACGCAGTATTTT. It encodes CASSSQTGQGDTQYF.

This clone turned up a few times. For the CDR3, the DNA is TGTGCCAGCAGTCAGGACAGCTATGGCTACACCTTC. Translating gives CASSQDSYGYTF. This sequence joins TRBV2 and TRBJ1-2; weak D call: TRBD1 (6 bases). The CDR3 has 12 residues. Germline loops: CDR1 SNHLY, CDR2 FYNNEI. V was pared by 5 bases and J by 4 bases, with 8 bases between.

This clone was seen only a few times. The gene calls are TRBV7-8 and TRBJ1-4; 11 bases line up with TRBD1. The CDR3 runs 16 residues. The V gene end was trimmed by 7 bases and the J gene end by 8 bases; junction bases not matched to a gene: 12. Per the germline V gene, CDR1 is SGHVS and CDR2 is FQNEAQ. CDR3: CASTVNGQGAREKLFF. The DNA of the CDR3 is TGTGCCAGCACCGTGAACGGACAGGGGGCTAGGGAAAAACTGTTTTTT.

This chain links TRBV7-9 with TRBJ1-4, with unresolved D. The CDR3 has 17 amino acids. Germline values: CDR1 SEHNR, CDR2 FQNEAQ (reference sequence). Trimming pared 5 bases from V and 1 base from J, leaving 17 bases between. For the CDR3, the DNA is TGTGCCAGCAGCCCTAGGAGCGGATTGGGAACTAATGAAAAACTGTTTTTT. Its protein product is CASSPRSGLGTNEKLFF. The variable domain in full, completed from reference TRBV7-9 and TRBJ1-4, reads DTGVSQNPRHKITKRGQNVTFRCDPISEHNRLYWYRQTLGQGPEFLTYFQNEAQLEKSRLLSDRFSAERPKGSFSTLEIQRTEQGDSAMYLCASSPRSGLGTNEKLFFGSGTQLSVL.

The chain couples TRBV11-2 to TRBJ2-1, with TRBD2 identical over 9 bases. Trimming cost V 2 bases and J 4 bases; bases outside gene matches: 15. Germline lookup yields CDR1 SGHAT and CDR2 FQNNGV. This CDR3 has 19 amino acids. This chain's CDR3 is CASSLPREVAGGLYNEQFF. The CDR3, as DNA: TGTGCCAGCAGCTTACCGAGGGAGGTTGCGGGGGGGTTGTACAATGAGCAGTTCTTC.

This clone has just a few counts. J is TRBJ2-1 and V is TRBV6-2 or TRBV6-3; 9 bases map to TRBD2. Germline V gives CDR1 MNHEY, CDR2 SVGEGT. The V segment lost 3 bases and the J segment 6 bases; nucleotides outside the gene matches: 3. The CDR3 extends over 14 amino acids. The CDR3 region is CASSYSGSTNEQFF. CDR3 coding DNA: TGTGCCAGCAGTTATAGCGGGAGTACCAATGAGCAGTTCTTC.

The chain couples TRBV3-1 (or the pseudogene TRBV3-2) to TRBJ2-1; 11 nucleotides agree with TRBD2. CDR3 length: 16 residues. The V and J ends lost 3 bases and 8 bases, in that order; junction bases with no gene match: 9. From germline, CDR1 is LGHDT and CDR2 YNNKEL (reference sequence). The CDR3 DNA sequence: TGTGCCAGCAGCCAGATTAGCGGGAGGGCCGGGGATGAGCAGTTCTTC. Translating gives CASSQISGRAGDEQFF.

CDR3 sequence: CASTKSLYSLLTQPYEQYV. CDR3 DNA sequence: TGTGCCAGCACCAAGAGCCTTTATTCCCTTTTGACACAGCCCTACGAGCAGTACGTC. The chain uses TRBV7-3 and TRBJ2-7; D unresolved. Germline values: CDR1 SGHTA, CDR2 FQGTGA. V lost 7 bases, J lost 2 bases, and 30 bases lay in between. CDR3 length: 19 amino acids.

The chain links TRBV6-5 to TRBJ1-1, with a weak D call TRBD1 (6 bases). CDR1 MNHEY and CDR2 SVGAGI come from the germline V gene. The CDR3 sequence is 14 residues long. The ends were cut back, 0 bases at V and 4 bases at J, with 9 bases in the middle. The CDR3 nucleotides read TGTGCCAGCAGTTACTCGAGCAGGGGCACTGAAGCTTTCTTT. Protein product: CASSYSSRGTEAFF.

DNA for the CDR3: TGTGCCAGCAGCTCGCAGGGAAGTGTCGGCTACACCTTC. It translates to CASSSQGSVGYTF. This chain joins TRBV11-1 and TRBJ1-2; weak D call: TRBD1 (5 bases). Germline CDR1 and CDR2: SGHAT and FQDESV (reference sequence). This CDR3 has 13 residues. V was pared by 4 bases and J by 8 bases, with 14 bases between.

The J gene is TRBJ1-3, the V gene TRBV9; possibly TRBD1 for D (6 bases). Germline V gene data show CDR1 as SGDLS and CDR2 as YYNGEE. V gave up 4 bases and J gave up 11 bases, with 22 bases separating them. This CDR3 is built from 15 residues. DNA of the CDR3: TGTGCCAGCAGCCCGGGAGGGGGGGACTTAGACTCCATATATTTT. The encoded protein is CASSPGGGDLDSIYF. Full variable domain (outside the CDR3, taken from reference TRBV9 and TRBJ1-3): DSGVTQTPKHLITATGQRVTLRCSPRSGDLSVYWYQQSLDQGLQFLIQYYNGEERAKGNILERFSAQQFPDLHSELNLSSLELGDSALYFCASSPGGGDLDSIYFGEGSWLTVV.

The chain uses TRBV7-9 and TRBJ1-5; TRBD1 matches at 7 bases. The CDR3 is made up of 14 amino acids. CDR1 is SEHNR and CDR2 is FQNEAQ in the germline V gene (reference sequence). The trim removed 5 bases at V and 0 bases at J, leaving 1 base unmatched. The CDR3: CASSPGGSNQPQHF. In nucleotides, the CDR3 is TGTGCCAGCAGCCCAGGGGGTAGCAATCAGCCCCAGCATTTT.

The V gene is TRBV5-6, the J gene TRBJ1-2, with unresolved D. The germline CDR1 and CDR2 sequences are SGHDT and YYEEEE. V was shortened by 1 base and J by 5 bases, with 15 bases between the two germline ends. The CDR3 has 15 residues. CDR3 nucleotide sequence: TGTGCCAGCAGCTTGTTGACACCTCGTAGATATGGCTACACCTTC. It encodes CASSLLTPRRYGYTF.

The J gene is TRBJ2-3, the V gene TRBV3-1 (or the pseudogene TRBV3-2), with D possibly matching TRBD1 (5 bases). Germline loops: CDR1 LGHDT, CDR2 YNNKEL (reference sequence). Deletions cut 4 bases from V and 4 bases from J, with 12 bases between. The CDR3 has 14 residues. This CDR3 reads CASSPRAGPDTQYF. In nucleotides, the CDR3 is TGTGCCAGCAGCCCCCGGGCAGGGCCAGATACGCAGTATTTT.

This chain connects TRBV14 to TRBJ2-7, with a tentative D call TRBD2 (5 bases). Germline-derived CDR1 and CDR2 are SGHDN and FVKESK. The ends were cut back, 4 bases at V and 7 bases at J, with 14 bases in the middle. The CDR3 runs to 13 residues. The CDR3 sequence is CASSPLGRREQYV. CDR3 bases: TGTGCCAGCAGCCCGCTAGGCAGGAGGGAGCAGTACGTC.

The V call is TRBV6-5, the J call TRBJ1-1; perhaps TRBD1 as D (5 bases). Germline V gives CDR1 MNHEY, CDR2 SVGAGI. The ends were cut back, 6 bases at V and 4 bases at J, with 15 bases in the middle. There are 14 residues in the CDR3. DNA for the CDR3: TGTGCCAGCAGCTTTCAGGGAATCGGCACTGAAGCTTTCTTT. Its translation is CASSFQGIGTEAFF.

This clone occurred once. The V call is TRBV9, the J call TRBJ1-1, with a weak D call TRBD1 (5 bases). The length of the CDR3 is 16 residues. Germline V gene lookup returns CDR1 SGDLS and CDR2 YYNGEE. V was shortened by 3 bases and J by 3 bases, with 18 bases between the two germline ends. The CDR3 reads CASSGKGGVRDTEAFF. The CDR3 bases are TGTGCCAGCAGCGGGAAAGGAGGGGTGCGGGACACTGAAGCTTTCTTT.

The chain combines TRBV9 with TRBJ2-3; no clear D. The germline CDR1 and CDR2 sequences are SGDLS and YYNGEE. V dropped 2 bases and J dropped 0 bases, with 10 bases sitting between them. The CDR3 covers 15 residues. The DNA for the CDR3 is TGTGCCAGCAGCGTCCTGGCCGGGAGCACAGATACGCAGTATTTT. It yields the protein CASSVLAGSTDTQYF.

The J gene is TRBJ2-1, the V gene TRBV6-6, with no clear D. The CDR3 extends over 15 amino acids. V gave up 6 bases and J gave up 0 bases, with 12 bases separating them. Germline CDR1 is MNHNY and CDR2 is SVGAGI (reference sequence). The CDR3 protein is CASSSSASSYNEQFF. For the CDR3, the DNA is TGTGCCAGCAGCTCCAGCGCTAGCTCCTACAATGAGCAGTTCTTC.

The chain employs TRBV7-2 and TRBJ1-2, with a weak D call TRBD1 (6 bases). Germline assignment: CDR1 SGHTA and CDR2 FQGNSA. Trimming stripped 5 bases from V and 5 bases from J, with 15 bases between. CDR3 size: 14 residues. CDR3 DNA sequence: TGTGCCAGCAGCCCCAGGGGACCCTCTTATGGCTACACCTTC. Its protein product is CASSPRGPSYGYTF.

This chain links TRBV6-6 with TRBJ1-4; 11 bases map to TRBD1. CDR1 and CDR2 (germline): MNHNY, SVGAGI (reference sequence). Germline trimming cut 8 bases from V and 5 bases from J; bases unmatched to any gene: 10. CDR3 length equals 16 residues. CDR3: CASGQGAPELNEKLFF. DNA for the CDR3: TGTGCCAGCGGACAGGGGGCCCCTGAGTTAAATGAAAAACTGTTTTTT.

V gene TRBV10-3 combines with J gene TRBJ1-2; D is unclear. Germline-derived CDR1 and CDR2 are ENHRY and SYGVKD. The CDR3 has 11 residues. V lost 11 bases and J 0 bases, leaving 7 bases between the germline ends. CDR3 DNA: TGTGCCGTTACAACTAACTATGGCTACACCTTC. Translated, it gives CAVTTNYGYTF.

This chain links TRBV4-1 with TRBJ1-1; maybe TRBD1 (6 bases). CDR3 length: 14 residues. Germline V gives CDR1 MGHRA, CDR2 YSYEKL. Trimming cost V 1 base and J 8 bases, with 14 bases left between them. CDR3 nucleotides: TGCGCCAGCAGCCAAGTAACAGGGAAAGCCGAAGCTTTCTTT. Translation: CASSQVTGKAEAFF.

V and J are TRBV7-8 and TRBJ1-4; the D gene is possibly TRBD1 (6 bases). Trimming shortened V by 5 bases and J by 8 bases, and 15 bases separated the two germline ends. The CDR3 extends over 14 amino acids. Germline CDR1 SGHVS, CDR2 FQNEAQ. CDR3 coding DNA: TGTGCCAGCAGCCCATTGACAGGAACGGAAAAACTGTTTTTT. Residues: CASSPLTGTEKLFF.

The chain couples TRBV19 to TRBJ1-4; TRBD1 matches at 9 bases. This CDR3 region has 16 residues. Germline-derived CDR1 and CDR2 are LNHDA and SQIVND (reference sequence). After removal of 4 bases from V and 8 bases from J, the junction contained 11 bases not matched to a gene. CDR3 loop: CASSSGWTGVSEKLFF. CDR3 in DNA: TGTGCCAGTAGTAGCGGATGGACAGGGGTTAGCGAAAAACTGTTTTTT.

The chain is built from TRBV6-5 and TRBJ1-4, with D hard to call. The CDR3 spans 14 residues. CDR1 and CDR2 (germline): MNHEY, SVGAGI. The V end lost 6 bases, the J end lost 3 bases, and 11 bases lay between the germline ends. CDR3 amino acids: CASRSDTANEKLFF. DNA for the CDR3: TGTGCCAGCAGATCAGACACGGCTAATGAAAAACTGTTTTTT.